The 29 T cell receptor beta chains reported below all come from one sample, sequenced in a study of cytomegalovirus exposure and HLA in healthy donors. The PCR had 60 Vbeta and 13 Jbeta primers. TCRdb's copy holds only in-frame clones and misses some; the assay was immunoSEQ multiplex PCR. Of about 100,000 clones in the sample, around 80% were seen once. The sequenced sample consisted of PBMCs. The receptors here all came from a woman aged 60-70 years in good health and CMV-seronegative.

The chain is built from TRBV6-5 and TRBJ2-7, with D possibly TRBD1 on 6 matching bases. Deletions cut 0 bases from V and 1 base from J, with 10 bases between. Per germline, CDR1 MNHEY and CDR2 SVGAGI. The CDR3 totals 15 residues. This chain's CDR3 is CASSYSWQGSYEQYF. Here the CDR3 DNA reads TGTGCCAGCAGTTACTCGTGGCAGGGGTCCTACGAGCAGTACTTC.

This sequence joins TRBV5-1 and TRBJ1-1, with TRBD1 identical over 7 bases. The CDR3 loop spans 13 amino acids. Germline values: CDR1 SGHRS, CDR2 YFSETQ. Trimming at V came to 3 bases and at J to 6 bases, leaving 5 bases not matched to a gene. CDR3 DNA: TGCGCCAGCAGCTCCTCGACAGGGCCTGAAGCTTTCTTT. Translated, it gives CASSSSTGPEAFF.

The V and J genes are TRBV10-1 and TRBJ2-5; 9 positions agree with TRBD1. V lost 5 bases, J lost 4 bases, and 5 bases stayed unmatched. The length of the CDR3 is 14 residues. Germline V gene data show CDR1 as WNHNN and CDR2 as SYGVQD (reference sequence). CDR3: CASSKDRGGETQYF. In nucleotides, the CDR3 is TGCGCCAGCAGTAAGGACAGGGGTGGAGAGACCCAGTACTTC.

The J gene is TRBJ2-7, the V gene TRBV6-5, with D possibly TRBD1 on 6 matching bases. V was pared by 6 bases and J by 7 bases, with 16 bases between. Germline values: CDR1 MNHEY, CDR2 SVGAGI. The CDR3 length is 13 residues. CDR3 bases: TGTGCCAGCAGCACAGGGATCTTTCGGGAGCAGTACTTC. Residues: CASSTGIFREQYF.

This clone was found a few times. J is TRBJ1-5 and V is TRBV5-1; D remains ambiguous. This CDR3 is built from 15 residues. Germline CDR1 reads SGHRS; CDR2 reads YFSETQ. Trimming pared 0 bases from V and 4 bases from J, leaving 11 bases between. CDR3: CASSLAGGSNQPQHF. In nucleotides, the CDR3 is TGCGCCAGCAGCTTGGCCGGCGGCTCAAATCAGCCCCAGCATTTT.

The V and J genes are TRBV6-5 and TRBJ1-1; 10 positions match TRBD1. The length of the CDR3 is 15 residues. V trimming: 6 bases; J trimming: 6 bases; junction bases outside the gene matches: 10. Germline assignment: CDR1 MNHEY and CDR2 SVGAGI. DNA of the CDR3: TGTGCCAGCAGAAAGGGGGACAGGGGTGGGGCTGAAGCTTTCTTT. This codes for CASRKGDRGGAEAFF.

This clone was seen more than once but under ten times. The rearrangement joins TRBV5-1 to TRBJ2-2; 10 bases are a match to TRBD1. Losses at the gene ends were 4 bases for V and 6 bases for J; bases not matched to a gene: 6. This CDR3 region has 15 residues. The germline CDR1 and CDR2 sequences are SGHRS and YFSETQ. The CDR3 region is CASSHGQGVSGELFF. CDR3 DNA sequence: TGCGCCAGCAGCCATGGACAGGGGGTGTCCGGGGAGCTGTTTTTT.

The chain joins TRBV9 to TRBJ1-2, with TRBD1 identical over 9 bases. V shed 3 bases and J 5 bases; nucleotides not matched to a gene: 11. Germline assignment: CDR1 SGDLS and CDR2 YYNGEE. The CDR3 length is 16 residues. CDR3 region: CASSDDRGGSFYGYTF. The CDR3 DNA follows: TGTGCCAGCAGCGATGACAGGGGGGGCTCCTTTTATGGCTACACCTTC.

V and J are TRBV11-2 and TRBJ2-5, with 8 bases fitting TRBD2. V shed 0 bases, J shed 0 bases, and the junction held 6 bases outside the gene matches. CDR3 length: 17 residues. Per the germline V gene, CDR1 is SGHAT and CDR2 is FQNNGV. The CDR3 is CASSLDVLADYQETQYF. CDR3 DNA: TGTGCCAGCAGCTTAGATGTACTAGCGGATTACCAAGAGACCCAGTACTTC.

The rearrangement links TRBV7-9 to TRBJ2-6; D perhaps matches TRBD2 (5 bases). The CDR3 contains 15 residues. Looked up from germline, CDR1 is SEHNR and CDR2 is FQNEAQ (reference sequence). The V and J ends lost 6 bases and 0 bases respectively, with 9 bases between them. The chain's CDR3 is CASSSDYSGANVLTF. In DNA, the CDR3 is TGTGCCAGCAGTTCAGACTACTCTGGGGCCAACGTCCTGACTTTC.

The chain uses TRBV30 and TRBJ2-7, with D maybe TRBD1 (5 bases). The CDR3 runs 14 residues. The V and J ends lost 5 bases and 2 bases respectively, with 16 bases between them. The germline V gene has CDR1 GTSNPN and CDR2 SVGIG (reference sequence). The CDR3 bases are TGTGCCTGGGGCTCCGGACACGATACCTACGAGCAGTACTTC. Translated, it gives CAWGSGHDTYEQYF.

The chain joins TRBV4-3 to TRBJ1-6; 11 bases line up with TRBD1. The CDR3 is 15 amino acids. V was pared by 3 bases and J by 10 bases, with 5 bases of the junction left unmatched. Germline V gene lookup returns CDR1 LGHNA and CDR2 YSLEER. The CDR3 region is CASSQGTGGFSPLHF. In nucleotides, the CDR3 is TGCGCCAGCAGCCAGGGGACAGGGGGTTTCTCACCCCTCCACTTT.

This CDR3 reads CASSQEAHDSYEQYF. CDR3 DNA sequence: TGCGCCAGCAGCCAAGAAGCTCACGACTCCTACGAGCAGTACTTC. The chain joins TRBV4-3 to TRBJ2-7; D ambiguous. Germline CDR1 LGHNA, CDR2 YSLEER. Trimming pared 0 bases from V and 0 bases from J, leaving 9 bases between. The CDR3 runs 15 residues.

This clone was counted a single time. The V call is TRBV29-1, the J call TRBJ1-2; weak D call: TRBD1 (6 bases). Germline CDR1 is SQVTM and CDR2 is ANQGSEA. The CDR3 covers 15 residues. V was clipped by 3 bases and J by 2 bases, with 16 bases between them. This CDR3 is CSVDGQSIRNYGYTF. For the CDR3, the DNA is TGCAGCGTTGACGGACAGAGCATCCGAAACTATGGCTACACCTTC.

The chain employs TRBV7-9 and TRBJ2-7; 7 nucleotides align to TRBD1. Germline V gene sequence: CDR1 SEHNR, CDR2 FQNEAQ (reference sequence). This CDR3 region has 12 residues. The junction had 3 bases not matched to a gene; V was cut back by 5 bases and J by 5 bases. The CDR3 DNA reads as TGTGCCAGCAGCGTACAGGGGAACGAGCAGTACTTC. Translating it yields CASSVQGNEQYF.

The gene calls are TRBV7-2 and TRBJ2-1, with TRBD1 matching 7 bases. Germline trimming cut 1 base from V and 14 bases from J; bases unmatched to any gene: 8. This CDR3 has 13 amino acids. Germline assignment: CDR1 SGHTA and CDR2 FQGNSA. The CDR3 sequence is CASSLGGTDDKFF. The CDR3, as DNA: TGTGCCAGCAGCTTAGGGGGGACAGACGATAAGTTCTTC.

The gene calls are TRBV6-5 and TRBJ2-7, with TRBD2 as a possible D gene (5 bases). The CDR3 is 13 residues long. Looked up from germline, CDR1 is MNHEY and CDR2 is SVGAGI. V was cut by 11 bases and J by 2 bases, with 16 bases left in between. The CDR3 nucleotides read TGTGCCTTCCTGAGGGTCTTCACCTACGAGCAGTACTTC. Translated, it gives CAFLRVFTYEQYF.

This chain's CDR3 is CASAFARIAGGDTQYF. The CDR3 nucleotides read TGTGCCAGCGCGTTCGCCCGGATAGCGGGAGGGGATACGCAGTATTTT. The chain recombines TRBV5-8 with TRBJ2-3, with 11 bases that match TRBD2. The V gene end was trimmed by 7 bases and the J gene end by 6 bases; junction bases not matched to a gene: 13. The CDR3 extends over 16 amino acids. Germline CDR1 SGHTS, CDR2 YDEGEE.

The chain has TRBV15 and TRBJ1-1; possible D gene TRBD1, 6 bases. Looked up from germline, CDR1 is LNHNV and CDR2 is YYDKDF (reference sequence). The CDR3 loop spans 15 amino acids. V was trimmed by 2 bases and J by 6 bases, leaving 16 bases between them. DNA for the CDR3: TGTGCCACCAGCAGAATGCCTACAGGGCGTGCTGAAGCTTTCTTT. As protein: CATSRMPTGRAEAFF.

The chain couples TRBV5-1 to TRBJ2-7; 8 bases map to TRBD1. V lost 2 bases to trimming and J lost 5 bases; unmatched junction nucleotides: 9. The CDR3 spans 15 residues. Per germline, CDR1 SGHRS and CDR2 YFSETQ. CDR3 DNA: TGCGCCAGCAGCTTACCTATAGGACAGGGCCACGAGCAGTACTTC. As protein: CASSLPIGQGHEQYF.

V and J are TRBV4-1 and TRBJ2-1; D perhaps matches TRBD2 (6 bases). The CDR3 totals 17 residues. Germline V gene lookup returns CDR1 MGHRA and CDR2 YSYEKL. Deletions cut 1 base from V and 0 bases from J, with 13 bases between. The CDR3 bases are TGCGCCAGCAGCCAAGGGCCCCGGGGGAGCTCCTACAATGAGCAGTTCTTC. This translates into CASSQGPRGSSYNEQFF.

V gene TRBV29-1 combines with J gene TRBJ2-4; a weak D match, TRBD2 (7 bases). Germline values: CDR1 SQVTM, CDR2 ANQGSEA. The CDR3 runs 15 residues. The V and J ends lost 5 bases and 3 bases respectively, with 17 bases between them. CDR3 nucleotides: TGCAGCGTTCCCTCTGGAGGGGGGGGCAAAAACATTCAGTACTTC. The encoded protein is CSVPSGGGGKNIQYF.

V is TRBV7-2 and J is TRBJ1-2, with 9 bases lining up with TRBD1. The CDR3 spans 14 residues. Losses at the gene ends were 2 bases for V and 4 bases for J; bases not matched to a gene: 2. Germline values: CDR1 SGHTA, CDR2 FQGNSA. The CDR3 DNA follows: TGTGCCAGCAGCTTATTGGACAGGGGCTATGGCTACACCTTC. This codes for CASSLLDRGYGYTF.

The chain recombines TRBV7-2 with TRBJ2-3; the match to TRBD2 covers 10 bases. The CDR3 spans 15 residues. V trimming: 8 bases; J trimming: 7 bases; junction bases outside the gene matches: 12. Germline V gives CDR1 SGHTA, CDR2 FQGNSA. This CDR3 reads CASGSGLADLHTQYF. In DNA form, the CDR3 reads TGTGCCAGCGGATCCGGACTAGCGGACCTTCATACGCAGTATTTT.

The table lists this clone with a count of one. The rearrangement links TRBV19 to TRBJ1-2; D ambiguous. CDR3 length equals 13 residues. Germline CDR1 is LNHDA and CDR2 is SQIVND (reference sequence). V was trimmed by 6 bases and J by 3 bases, leaving 11 bases between them. This chain's CDR3 is CASRREQHYGYTF. CDR3 DNA sequence: TGTGCCAGTAGGCGGGAGCAGCACTATGGCTACACCTTC.

This clone was counted between two and nine times. The chain uses TRBV28 and TRBJ1-1, with 8 bases aligning to TRBD1. V lost 1 base, J lost 1 base, and 8 bases stayed unmatched. CDR3 size: 17 residues. CDR1 MDHEN and CDR2 SYDVKM come from the germline V gene. CDR3: CASSLLGTGRTNTEAFF. CDR3 nucleotide sequence: TGTGCCAGCAGTTTATTAGGGACAGGAAGGACGAACACTGAAGCTTTCTTT.

This clone appeared a few times. The V call is TRBV5-1, the J call TRBJ1-5, with D maybe TRBD1 (5 bases). CDR3 length equals 13 residues. The germline V and J ends were trimmed by 0 bases and 5 bases, with 6 bases remaining between them. CDR1 and CDR2 from the germline V gene are SGHRS and YFSETQ. DNA of the CDR3: TGCGCCAGCAGCTTGGCACAGGATCAGCCCCAGCATTTT. Its protein is CASSLAQDQPQHF.

The rearrangement links TRBV11-2 to TRBJ2-1, with 15 bases matching TRBD2. After removal of 2 bases from V and 10 bases from J, the junction contained 6 bases not matched to a gene. Germline assignment: CDR1 SGHAT and CDR2 FQNNGV. The CDR3 is made up of 16 amino acids. The DNA of the CDR3 is TGTGCCAGCAGCTTACCGGGACTAGCGGGGGGAACGGAGCAGTTCTTC. Protein: CASSLPGLAGGTEQFF. Based on the CDR3 plus reference TRBV11-2 and TRBJ2-1, the full variable domain is EAGVAQSPRYKIIEKRQSVAFWCNPISGHATLYWYQQILGQGPKLLIQFQNNGVVDDSQLPKDRFSAERLKGVDSTLKIQPAKLEDSAVYLCASSLPGLAGGTEQFFGPGTRLTVL.

J is TRBJ2-3 and V is TRBV4-1; TRBD2 matches 7 bases. This CDR3 has 15 residues. The V segment lost 3 bases and the J segment 1 base; nucleotides outside the gene matches: 4. The V gene's germline CDR1 is MGHRA and CDR2 YSYEKL. CDR3 DNA sequence: TGCGCCAGCAGCCACCGCGGGAGCGGCACAGATACGCAGTATTTT. This translates into CASSHRGSGTDTQYF.